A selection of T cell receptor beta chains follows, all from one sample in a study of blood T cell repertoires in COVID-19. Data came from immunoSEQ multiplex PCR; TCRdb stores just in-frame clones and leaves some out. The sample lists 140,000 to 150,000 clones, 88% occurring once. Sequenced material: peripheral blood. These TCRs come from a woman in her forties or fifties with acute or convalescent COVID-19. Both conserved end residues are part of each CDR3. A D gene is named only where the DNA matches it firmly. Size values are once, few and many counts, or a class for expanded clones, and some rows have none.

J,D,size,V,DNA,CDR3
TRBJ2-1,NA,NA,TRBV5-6,TGTGCCAGCAGTTGGGACTCTAGGCAGTTCTTC,CASSWDSRQFF
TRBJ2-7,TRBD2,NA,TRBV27,TGTGCCAGCAGTTTATTTCATCCGGGGGGGACCTTATACGAGCAGTACTTC,CASSLFHPGGTLYEQYF
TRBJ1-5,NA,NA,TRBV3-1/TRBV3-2,TGTGCCAGCAGCCAAGGACTCAGGGGATCGGATCAGCCCCAGCATTTT,CASSQGLRGSDQPQHF
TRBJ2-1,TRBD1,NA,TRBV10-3,TGTGCCATCAGGGGACAGGGGGCCTACAATGAGCAGTTCTTC,CAIRGQGAYNEQFF
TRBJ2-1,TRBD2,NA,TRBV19,TGTGCCAGTAGTATGTTGAGCGGGGGGACCTACAATGAGCAGTTCTTC,CASSMLSGGTYNEQFF
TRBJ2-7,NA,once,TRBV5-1,TGCGCCAGCAGCTTAGGCAGCGAACTATACGAGCAGTACTTC,CASSLGSELYEQYF
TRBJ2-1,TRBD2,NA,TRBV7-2,TGTGCCAGCAGCTTAGTGACTAGCGGGTGGAATGAGCAGTTCTTC,CASSLVTSGWNEQFF
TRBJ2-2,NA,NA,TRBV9,TGTGCCAGCAGCGTAGGGTTAGGGGGATTTAACGCCTGGACCGGGGAGCTGTTTTTT,CASSVGLGGFNAWTGELFF
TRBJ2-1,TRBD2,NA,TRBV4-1,TGCGCCAGCTCCGGACTAGGGTCCTACAATGAGCAGTTCTTC,CASSGLGSYNEQFF
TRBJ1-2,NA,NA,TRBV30,TGTGCCTGGAGTATCAGATTGGATGGCTACACCTTC,CAWSIRLDGYTF
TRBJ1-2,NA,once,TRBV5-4,TGTGCCAGCAGCCCGAATCAGGGGAACGATGGCTACACCTTC,CASSPNQGNDGYTF
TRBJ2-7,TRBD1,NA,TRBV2,TGTGCCAGATCATCCGGGACAGGGAAGAATTACGAGCAGTACTTC,CARSSGTGKNYEQYF
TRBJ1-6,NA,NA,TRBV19,TGTGCCAGTAGTATCGAGAGCTCCTATAATTCACCCCTCCACTTT,CASSIESSYNSPLHF
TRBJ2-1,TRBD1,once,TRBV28,TGTGCCAGCAGTACTGGACAGGGGAGACACAATGAGCAGTTCTTC,CASSTGQGRHNEQFF
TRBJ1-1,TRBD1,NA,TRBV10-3,TGTGCCATCAGTCCCGGGACAGGGGATTTGGAAGCTTTCTTT,CAISPGTGDLEAFF
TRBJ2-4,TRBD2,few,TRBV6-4,TGTGCCAGCAGCCCCGGGACTAGCGGGAGAGCCAAAAACATTCAGTACTTC,CASSPGTSGRAKNIQYF
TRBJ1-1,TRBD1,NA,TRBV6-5,TGTGCCAGCAGAAAGACAGGGGGCACTGAAGCTTTCTTT,CASRKTGGTEAFF
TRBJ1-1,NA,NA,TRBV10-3,TGTGCCATCTCAAGGAGAGGCACTGAAGCTTTCTTT,CAISRRGTEAFF
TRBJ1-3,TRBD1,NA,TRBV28,TGTGCCAGCAGTTCCCCGGGACAGGGGCCCCGCTCTGGAAACACCATATATTTT,CASSSPGQGPRSGNTIYF
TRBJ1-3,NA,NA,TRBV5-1,TGCGCCAGCAGCGCTGAGAACACCATATATTTT,CASSAENTIYF
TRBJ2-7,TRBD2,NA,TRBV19,TGTGCCAGTTCCCGGACTAGCGGGGTCGATACCTACGAGCAGTACTTC,CASSRTSGVDTYEQYF
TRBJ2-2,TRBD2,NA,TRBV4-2,TGTGCCAGCAGCCCCAGGGGACTAGCGGGGGTGGACACCGGGGAGCTGTTTTTT,CASSPRGLAGVDTGELFF
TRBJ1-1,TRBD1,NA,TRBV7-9,TGTGCCAGCAGCTTGGGCGCGACAGGGAAGGGTGATCTTGAAGCTTTCTTT,CASSLGATGKGDLEAFF
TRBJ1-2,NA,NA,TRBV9,TGTGCCAGCAGCGTAGGTGGAGACTATGGCTACACCTTC,CASSVGGDYGYTF
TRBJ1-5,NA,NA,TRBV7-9,TGTGCCAGCAGCTCCCAAGGGGTTCAGCCCCAGCATTTT,CASSSQGVQPQHF
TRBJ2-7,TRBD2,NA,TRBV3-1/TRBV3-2,TGTGCCAGCAGCCAAGGGGGCCTAGCGGGAGGGCCGGGCGAGCAGTACTTC,CASSQGGLAGGPGEQYF
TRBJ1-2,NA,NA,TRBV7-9,TGTGCCAGCAGCTTAATAGGTCTCCGGGGGGCTGGCTACACCTTC,CASSLIGLRGAGYTF
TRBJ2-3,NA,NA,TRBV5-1,TGCGCCAGCGCCCTAAGACAGGGCACAGATACGCAGTATTTT,CASALRQGTDTQYF
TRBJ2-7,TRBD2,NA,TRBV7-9,TGTGCCAGCAGCCAGGGGAGCGGGAGGGCCTCCTACGAGCAGTACTTC,CASSQGSGRASYEQYF
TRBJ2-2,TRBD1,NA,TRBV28,TGTGCCAGCAGTTCACAACCGGGACAGGGCATCACCGGGGAGCTGTTTTTT,CASSSQPGQGITGELFF
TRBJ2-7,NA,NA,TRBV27,TGTGCCAGCAGTTTATGGGCCGGGGGTTTCTCCTACGAGCAGTACTTC,CASSLWAGGFSYEQYF
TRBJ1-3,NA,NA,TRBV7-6,TGTGCCAGCAGCTTTGGGAACGTCCACTCGGGAGGAAACACCATATATTTT,CASSFGNVHSGGNTIYF
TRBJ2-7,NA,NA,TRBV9,TGTGCCGGCAGCGTAGACCGGGGGAACTACGAGCAGTACTTC,CAGSVDRGNYEQYF
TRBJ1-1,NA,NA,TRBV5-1,TGCGCCAGCAGCTTGGAAGATTGGCAGGGCGTAGCTTTCTTT,CASSLEDWQGVAFF
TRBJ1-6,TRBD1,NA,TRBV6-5,TGTGCCACCTCAGGAACAGGGGATTCACCCCTCCACTTT,CATSGTGDSPLHF